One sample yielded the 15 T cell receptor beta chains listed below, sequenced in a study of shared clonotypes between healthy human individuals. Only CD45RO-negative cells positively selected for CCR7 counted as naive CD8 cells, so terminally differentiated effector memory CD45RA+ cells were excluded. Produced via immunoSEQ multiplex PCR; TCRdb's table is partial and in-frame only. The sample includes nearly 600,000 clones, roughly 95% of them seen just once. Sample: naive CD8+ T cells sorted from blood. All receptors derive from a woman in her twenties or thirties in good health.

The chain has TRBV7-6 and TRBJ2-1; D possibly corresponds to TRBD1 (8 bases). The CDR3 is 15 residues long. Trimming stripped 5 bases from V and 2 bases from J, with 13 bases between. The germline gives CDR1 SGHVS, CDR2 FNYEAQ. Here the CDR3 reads CASSQTGGAYNEQFF. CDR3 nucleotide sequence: TGTGCCAGCAGCCAAACAGGGGGGGCCTACAATGAGCAGTTCTTC.

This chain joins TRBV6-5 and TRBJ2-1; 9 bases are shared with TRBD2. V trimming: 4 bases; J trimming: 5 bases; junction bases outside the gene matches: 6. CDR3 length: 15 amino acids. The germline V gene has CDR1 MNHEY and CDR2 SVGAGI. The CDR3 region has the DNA TGTGCCAGCAGTTTGACTAGCGGAGCTAACAATGAGCAGTTCTTC. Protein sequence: CASSLTSGANNEQFF.

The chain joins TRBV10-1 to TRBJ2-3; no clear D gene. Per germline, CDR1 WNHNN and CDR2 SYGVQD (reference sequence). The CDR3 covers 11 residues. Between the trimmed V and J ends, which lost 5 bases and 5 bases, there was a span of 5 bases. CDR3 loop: CASSNGDTQYF. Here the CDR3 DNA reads TGCGCCAGCAGTAATGGAGATACGCAGTATTTT.

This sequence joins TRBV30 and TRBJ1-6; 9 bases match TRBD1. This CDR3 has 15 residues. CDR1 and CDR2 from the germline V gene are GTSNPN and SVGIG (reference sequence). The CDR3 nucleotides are TGTTATCCGGGACAGGGTCCAATAAATAATTCACCCCTCCACTTT. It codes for CYPGQGPINNSPLHF.

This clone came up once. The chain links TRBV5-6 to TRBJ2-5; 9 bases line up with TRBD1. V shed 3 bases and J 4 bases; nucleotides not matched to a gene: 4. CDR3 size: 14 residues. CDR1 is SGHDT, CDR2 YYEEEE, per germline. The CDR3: CASSSPDRGETQYF. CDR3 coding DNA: TGTGCCAGCAGCTCCCCGGACAGGGGAGAGACCCAGTACTTC.

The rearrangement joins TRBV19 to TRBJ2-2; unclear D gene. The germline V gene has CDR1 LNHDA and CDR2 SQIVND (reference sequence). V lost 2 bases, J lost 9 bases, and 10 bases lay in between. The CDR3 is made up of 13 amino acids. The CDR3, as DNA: TGTGCCAGTAGTATAAGCCCGCGCAGGGAGCTGTTTTTT. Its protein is CASSISPRRELFF.

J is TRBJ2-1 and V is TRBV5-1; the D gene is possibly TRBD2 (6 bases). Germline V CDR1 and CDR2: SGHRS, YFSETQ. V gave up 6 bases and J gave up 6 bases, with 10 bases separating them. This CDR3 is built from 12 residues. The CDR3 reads CASKEEGNEQFF. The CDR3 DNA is TGCGCCAGCAAAGAGGAGGGCAATGAGCAGTTCTTC.

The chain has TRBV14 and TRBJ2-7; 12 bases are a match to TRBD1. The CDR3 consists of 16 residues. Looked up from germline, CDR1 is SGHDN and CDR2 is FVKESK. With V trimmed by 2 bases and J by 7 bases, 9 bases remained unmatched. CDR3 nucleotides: TGTGCCAGCAGCCAACCCGGGGGACAGGGGGCGCGTGAGCAGTACTTC. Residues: CASSQPGGQGAREQYF.

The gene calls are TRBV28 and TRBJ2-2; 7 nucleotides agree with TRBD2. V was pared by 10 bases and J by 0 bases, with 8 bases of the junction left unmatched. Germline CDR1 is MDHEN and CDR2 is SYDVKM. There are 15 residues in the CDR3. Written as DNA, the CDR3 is TGTGCCATTCTGCCGGGAGGCGCGAACACCGGGGAGCTGTTTTTT. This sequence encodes CAILPGGANTGELFF.

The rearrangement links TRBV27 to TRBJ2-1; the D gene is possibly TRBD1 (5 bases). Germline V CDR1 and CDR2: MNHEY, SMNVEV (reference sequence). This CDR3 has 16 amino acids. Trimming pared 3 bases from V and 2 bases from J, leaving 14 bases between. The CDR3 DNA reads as TGTGCCAGCAGTTTGGACCGCGGACAACCCTACAATGAGCAGTTCTTC. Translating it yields CASSLDRGQPYNEQFF.

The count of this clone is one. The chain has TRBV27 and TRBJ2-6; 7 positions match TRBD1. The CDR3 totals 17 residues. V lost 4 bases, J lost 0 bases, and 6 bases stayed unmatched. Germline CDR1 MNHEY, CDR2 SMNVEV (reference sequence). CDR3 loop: CASSYRDSTSGANVLTF. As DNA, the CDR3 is TGTGCCAGCAGTTACCGGGACAGTACCTCTGGGGCCAACGTCCTGACTTTC.

The CDR3 loop reads CASSLVGQGAHGYTF. DNA for the CDR3: TGTGCCAGCAGTTTAGTGGGACAGGGGGCCCATGGCTACACCTTC. The chain uses TRBV27 and TRBJ1-2; TRBD1 agrees at 12 bases. V trimming: 2 bases; J trimming: 6 bases; junction bases outside the gene matches: 4. The CDR3 sequence is 15 residues long. Germline V gene data show CDR1 as MNHEY and CDR2 as SMNVEV (reference sequence).

The CDR3 coding sequence is TGTGCCAGCAGCGGACTAGCGGGAGGGCCGGTAGCCGGGGAGCTGTTTTTT. This gives the protein CASSGLAGGPVAGELFF. The gene calls are TRBV9 and TRBJ2-2; 14 nucleotides agree with TRBD2. Germline values: CDR1 SGDLS, CDR2 YYNGEE. J gave up 6 bases and V 3 bases, and 7 bases lay outside the gene matches. The CDR3 length is 17 residues.

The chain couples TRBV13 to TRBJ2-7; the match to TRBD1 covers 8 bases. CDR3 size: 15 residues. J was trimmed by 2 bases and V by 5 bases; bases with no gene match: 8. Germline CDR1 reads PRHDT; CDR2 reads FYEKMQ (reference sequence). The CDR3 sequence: CASSPPGQGPYEQYF. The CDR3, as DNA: TGTGCCAGCAGCCCCCCCGGACAGGGACCCTACGAGCAGTACTTC.

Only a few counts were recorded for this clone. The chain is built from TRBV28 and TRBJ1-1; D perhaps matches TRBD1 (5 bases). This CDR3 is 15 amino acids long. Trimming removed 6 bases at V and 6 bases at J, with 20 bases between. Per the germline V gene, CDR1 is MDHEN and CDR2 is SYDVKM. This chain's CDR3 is CASSSLWGSSAEAFF. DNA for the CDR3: TGTGCCAGCAGCTCTCTATGGGGCTCCTCGGCTGAAGCTTTCTTT.